Listed here are 2 T cell receptor beta chains from one sample, sequenced in a study of OX40 agonist ivuxolimab in advanced cancers. Sequenced by immunoSEQ multiplex PCR; TCRdb stores in-frame clones only, minus some. The sample shows 65,000 to 75,000 clones, approximately 89% of them seen only once. This material consisted of CD4+ or CD8+ T cells sorted from blood, taken in a trial of the OX40 agonist ivuxolimab. Receptors were obtained from an adult with an advanced solid tumor such as melanoma, head and neck, liver or kidney cancer.

J is TRBJ1-1 and V is TRBV6-5; 9 bases map to TRBD1. CDR1 and CDR2 from the germline V gene are MNHEY and SVGAGI. This CDR3 contains 14 residues. V gave up 6 bases and J gave up 3 bases; unmatched junction bases: 5. This chain's CDR3 is CASRENRGHTEAFF. The CDR3 nucleotides are TGTGCCAGCAGAGAGAACAGGGGGCACACTGAAGCTTTCTTT.

The chain employs TRBV5-1 and TRBJ2-7, with TRBD1 matching 8 bases. Germline V gene sequence: CDR1 SGHRS, CDR2 YFSETQ. The CDR3 has 15 residues. V trimming: 0 bases; J trimming: 4 bases; junction bases outside the gene matches: 6. CDR3 DNA: TGCGCCAGCAGCTTGGAGCAGGGGGCTAGGTACGAGCAGTACTTC. This gives the protein CASSLEQGARYEQYF.